These T cell receptor beta chains were read from a single sample in a study of cytomegalovirus exposure and HLA in healthy donors. Sequenced by immunoSEQ multiplex PCR; TCRdb stores in-frame clones only, minus some. The sample lists around 200,000 clones, 65% to 90% occurring once. The source material was PBMCs. The receptors derive from a woman between 25 and 40 years old in good health and CMV-seronegative. Both conserved end residues are part of each CDR3. The order of the fields is D gene, J gene, V gene, clone size, CDR3 DNA, CDR3 protein. D genes are given only for firm matches. The size field is filled for only some rows; it gives once, few, many or a size class.

TRBD2	TRBJ2-7	TRBV9	-	TGTGCCAGCGCGGGGGGACCCACCTACGAGCAGTACTTC	CASAGGPTYEQYF
TRBD1	TRBJ2-5	TRBV27	-	TGTGCCAGCAGTTCTCAATATGGGACCGGGACAGGGTTTGACTTC	CASSSQYGTGTGFDF
-	TRBJ2-1	TRBV9	-	TGTGCCAGCAGCGGTCCTAGGAACCGCTCCTACAATGAGCAGTTCTTC	CASSGPRNRSYNEQFF
-	TRBJ1-3	TRBV4-1	-	TGCGCCAGCAGCCAAGATTACGCGCCCGGAAACACCATATATTTT	CASSQDYAPGNTIYF
TRBD1	TRBJ2-7	TRBV27	-	TGTGCCAGCAGTTCGACAGGGGAGAGCTCCTACGAGCAGTACTTC	CASSSTGESSYEQYF
TRBD2	TRBJ2-1	TRBV13	-	TGTGCCAGCAGACGCCCTAGCCCGGGACTAGCGGGAGATGAGCAGTTCTTC	CASRRPSPGLAGDEQFF
-	TRBJ2-7	TRBV5-6	-	TGTGCCAGCAGCTTGTCGGGGTTCGAGCAGTACTTC	CASSLSGFEQYF
TRBD1	TRBJ1-4	TRBV7-9	-	TGTGCCAGCAGCTTATGGGTCAAGGGGGCAGGAGAAAAACTGTTTTTT	CASSLWVKGAGEKLFF
TRBD1	TRBJ2-7	TRBV6-5	-	TGTGCCAGCAGTCAACTTACAGGGGGCTGGAGCGAGCAGTACTTC	CASSQLTGGWSEQYF
TRBD2	TRBJ2-5	TRBV11-2	-	TGTGCCAGCAGCTTAGGTTGGGGTAGCGGGGGGGTAGAGACCCAGTACTTC	CASSLGWGSGGVETQYF
TRBD1	TRBJ2-1	TRBV19	-	TGTGCCAGTAGTATTACAGGGGCCAGCTCCTACAATGAGCAGTTCTTC	CASSITGASSYNEQFF
-	TRBJ1-3	TRBV18	-	TGTGCCAGCTCACCTTATGCGGTGGGACAAAAGGACTCTGGAAACACCATATATTTT	CASSPYAVGQKDSGNTIYF
-	TRBJ1-2	TRBV27	once	TGTGCCAGCAGTGGACGGGGTCGTGATGGCTACACCTTC	CASSGRGRDGYTF
TRBD1	TRBJ2-2	TRBV27	-	TGTGCCAGCAGTCCCGGGACAGGGGACACCGGGGAGCTGTTTTTT	CASSPGTGDTGELFF
TRBD1	TRBJ1-5	TRBV19	-	TGTGCCAGTAGTAACCGGGACAGGGGTAATAATCAGCCCCAGCATTTT	CASSNRDRGNNQPQHF
TRBD2	TRBJ2-1	TRBV5-1	-	TGCGCCAGCAGCTGGACTAGCGGCCTGTACAATGAGCAGTTCTTC	CASSWTSGLYNEQFF
-	TRBJ2-7	TRBV19	-	TGTGCCAGTAGTATATCCGGGAGTGGGGAGCAGTACTTC	CASSISGSGEQYF
-	TRBJ2-5	TRBV4-2	once	TGTGCCAGCAGCCAAGATGGTGGGGAGGAGACCCAGTACTTC	CASSQDGGEETQYF
-	TRBJ2-5	TRBV7-6	-	TGTGCCAGCAGCTTAGAACAGGGTGTCGGGACCCAGTACTTC	CASSLEQGVGTQYF
-	TRBJ2-1	TRBV5-1	-	TGCGCCAGCAGCCCCCAGACAGGCGGTGAGCAGTTCTTC	CASSPQTGGEQFF
-	TRBJ2-1	TRBV7-3	-	TGTGCCAGCAGTCTCGAGGGGGGGGATTACAATGAGCAGTTCTTC	CASSLEGGDYNEQFF
TRBD2	TRBJ2-3	TRBV7-9	-	TGTGCCAGCAGGACTAGCGGGGGGGCTGCAGATACGCAGTATTTT	CASRTSGGAADTQYF
-	TRBJ2-3	TRBV6-5	-	TGTGCCAGCAGTTACTGGAGGGGCCGAAGCACAGATACGCAGTATTTT	CASSYWRGRSTDTQYF
-	TRBJ2-2	TRBV11-1	-	TGTGCCAGCAGCTTTTTTCAGACAAACACCGGGGAGCTGTTTTTT	CASSFFQTNTGELFF
-	TRBJ1-4	TRBV18	-	TGTGCCAGCTCCGAAGACAGTAATGAAAAACTGTTTTTT	CASSEDSNEKLFF
TRBD2	TRBJ2-1	TRBV9	-	TGTGCCAGCAGCGTAGAGGGGACTAGCGGGGGCCCTATTTCCTACAATGAGCAGTTCTTC	CASSVEGTSGGPISYNEQFF
-	TRBJ1-1	TRBV7-9	-	TGTGCCAGCAGCCCTATCTACGGGGGGCGGACTGAAGCTTTCTTT	CASSPIYGGRTEAFF
TRBD1	TRBJ1-1	TRBV2	-	TGTGCCAGCAGTGAAGAGTCACAGGGGGGCTCGAAAGCTTTCTTT	CASSEESQGGSKAFF
TRBD1	TRBJ1-1	TRBV5-4	-	TGTGCCAGCAGCTTCTCCGTAGGACAGGGGAACACTGAAGCTTTCTTT	CASSFSVGQGNTEAFF
TRBD2	TRBJ2-5	TRBV28	-	TGTGCCAGCAGGCCTAGCGGTGGGGGGGAGACCCAGTACTTC	CASRPSGGGETQYF
TRBD2	TRBJ2-1	TRBV5-6	-	TGTGCCAGCAGCTTCATCACTAGCGGGGGGGCCGTCTCCTACAATGAGCAGTTCTTC	CASSFITSGGAVSYNEQFF
-	TRBJ1-1	TRBV5-5	-	TGTGCCAGCAACGGGGGACCGGAGAACACTGAAGCTTTCTTT	CASNGGPENTEAFF
-	TRBJ2-1	TRBV28	-	TGTGCCAGCAGACAATACAATGAGCAGTTCTTC	CASRQYNEQFF